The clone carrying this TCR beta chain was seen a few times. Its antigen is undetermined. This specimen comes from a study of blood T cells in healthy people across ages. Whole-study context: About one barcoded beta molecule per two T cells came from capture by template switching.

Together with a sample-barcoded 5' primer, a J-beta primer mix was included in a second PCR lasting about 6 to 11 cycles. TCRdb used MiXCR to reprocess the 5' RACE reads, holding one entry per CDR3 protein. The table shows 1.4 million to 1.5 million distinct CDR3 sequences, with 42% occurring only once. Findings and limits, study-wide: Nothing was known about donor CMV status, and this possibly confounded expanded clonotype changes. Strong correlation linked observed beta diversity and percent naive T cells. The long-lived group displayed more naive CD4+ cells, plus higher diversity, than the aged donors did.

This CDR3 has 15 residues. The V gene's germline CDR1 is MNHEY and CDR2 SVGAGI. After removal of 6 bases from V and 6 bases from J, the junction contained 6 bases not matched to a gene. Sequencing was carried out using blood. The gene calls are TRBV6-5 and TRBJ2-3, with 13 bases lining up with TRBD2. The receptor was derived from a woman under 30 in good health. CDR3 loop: CASSDGTSGADTQYF. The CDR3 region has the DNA TGTGCCAGCAGCGATGGGACTAGCGGGGCGGATACGCAGTATTTT.